These 12 T cell receptor beta chains were sequenced from one sample in a study of blood T cell repertoires in COVID-19. This table comes from immunoSEQ multiplex PCR, and its TCRdb copy is limited to in-frame clones, with some not included. The profile shows 100,000 or so clones, over 75% of them singletons. Specimen: peripheral blood. The receptors here all came from a man between 60 and 75 years old with acute or convalescent COVID-19.

The chain employs TRBV6-1 and TRBJ1-2; no clear D gene. Germline V lookup: CDR1 MNHNS, CDR2 SASEGT. The CDR3 is 13 residues long. V lost 1 base and J lost 4, with 7 bases in between. The CDR3 coding sequence is TGTGCCAGCAGTGAAGAGCTTTTCTATGGCTACACCTTC. Amino acids: CASSEELFYGYTF.

The V and J genes are TRBV5-4 and TRBJ2-3; 14 bases match TRBD2. This CDR3 comprises 16 residues. The ends lost 4 bases at V and 4 bases at J; junction bases unmatched: 5. In germline, CDR1 is SGHNT, CDR2 YYREEE (reference sequence). The CDR3 loop is CASSEGLAGVADTQYF. DNA for the CDR3: TGTGCCAGCAGCGAGGGACTAGCGGGAGTTGCAGATACGCAGTATTTT.

This chain connects TRBV7-9 to TRBJ2-7; 9 bases align to TRBD1. V was clipped by 4 bases and J by 6 bases; unmatched bases: 7. Per the germline V gene, CDR1 is SEHNR and CDR2 is FQNEAQ (reference sequence). This CDR3 has 14 residues. For the CDR3, the DNA is TGTGCCAGCAGCTCGGGACAGGGTCTAAGCGAGCAGTACTTC. This encodes CASSSGQGLSEQYF.

The chain joins TRBV6-1 to TRBJ2-1, with D tentatively TRBD2 (7 bases). The V gene's germline CDR1 is MNHNS and CDR2 SASEGT. The CDR3 runs 13 residues. With 3 bases removed from V and 10 bases from J, the gap between germline ends came to 13 bases. CDR3 region: CASSDGGLREQFF. The CDR3 coding sequence is TGTGCCAGCAGTGACGGGGGGCTCCGAGAGCAGTTCTTC.

This clone was detected once. CDR3 loop: CASSLTQGGGYTF. CDR3 DNA: TGTGCCAGCAGTTTAACCCAGGGGGGAGGCTACACCTTC. The chain joins TRBV12-3 or TRBV12-4 to TRBJ1-2, with 7 bases identical to TRBD1. This CDR3 has 13 amino acids. Trimming removed 2 bases from V and 8 bases from J; junction bases left unmatched: 5.

This chain uses TRBV9 with TRBJ1-1; D remains ambiguous. Germline values: CDR1 SGDLS, CDR2 YYNGEE. The germline V and J ends were trimmed by 0 bases and 0 bases, with 9 bases remaining between them. The CDR3 has 15 amino acids. The CDR3 bases are TGTGCCAGCAGCGTAGCTGGAGGCCTGAACACTGAAGCTTTCTTT. Translated, it gives CASSVAGGLNTEAFF.

V usage is TRBV7-9 and J usage is TRBJ1-1, with a possible D match to TRBD1 (6 bases). Germline CDR1 and CDR2: SEHNR and FQNEAQ (reference sequence). V was shortened by 1 base and J by 6 bases, with 9 bases between the two germline ends. CDR3 length equals 13 residues. The CDR3 region is CASSLVTGSEAFF. The CDR3 nucleotides are TGTGCCAGCAGCTTAGTAACAGGGTCTGAAGCTTTCTTT.

This clone appeared once. This chain uses TRBV9 with TRBJ1-3, with D possibly matching TRBD1 (6 bases). V was trimmed by 2 bases and J by 2 bases, leaving 8 bases between them. CDR3 size: 14 residues. The germline CDR1 and CDR2 sequences are SGDLS and YYNGEE. CDR3 loop: CASSVGDTGNTIYF. CDR3 bases: TGTGCCAGCAGCGTGGGGGACACTGGAAACACCATATATTTT.

A word on this clone: At one boundary the junction diverges from the germline segment, which might be a read error. The chain joins TRBV6-5 to TRBJ2-1; 8 nucleotides agree with TRBD1. This CDR3 comprises 12 residues. Germline lookup yields CDR1 MNHEY and CDR2 SVGAGI. CDR3 coding DNA: TGTGCCAGCAGTTACATAGGGGACAGGTCGATCTTC. Translating it yields CASSYIGDRSIF.

This clone was counted once. The chain recombines TRBV3-1 (or the pseudogene TRBV3-2) with TRBJ1-1; D not certain. The CDR3 sequence is 15 residues long. The V gene lost 3 bases and the J gene lost 1 base, with 12 bases spanning the gap. In germline, CDR1 is LGHDT, CDR2 YNNKEL (reference sequence). In DNA form, the CDR3 reads TGTGCCAGCAGCCACTCCCTCGGGAGGAACACTGAAGCTTTCTTT. Translation gives CASSHSLGRNTEAFF.

This chain uses TRBV19 with TRBJ2-7; 9 bases match TRBD1. The CDR3 runs to 19 residues. Germline-derived CDR1 and CDR2 are LNHDA and SQIVND (reference sequence). Unmatched junction bases numbered 20, after V lost 6 bases and J lost 2 bases. CDR3 region: CASSQRSGTGLSIAYEQYF. CDR3 bases: TGTGCCAGTAGCCAACGTTCCGGGACAGGGTTATCTATCGCCTACGAGCAGTACTTC.

This chain links TRBV18 with TRBJ2-5, with D possibly being TRBD1 (5 bases). The V end was cut by 5 bases, the J end by 3 bases, with 10 bases between. Germline values: CDR1 KGHSH, CDR2 LQKENI. The CDR3 totals 13 residues. CDR3: CASSKGNEETQYF. The CDR3 region has the DNA TGTGCCAGCTCAAAGGGGAATGAAGAGACCCAGTACTTC.